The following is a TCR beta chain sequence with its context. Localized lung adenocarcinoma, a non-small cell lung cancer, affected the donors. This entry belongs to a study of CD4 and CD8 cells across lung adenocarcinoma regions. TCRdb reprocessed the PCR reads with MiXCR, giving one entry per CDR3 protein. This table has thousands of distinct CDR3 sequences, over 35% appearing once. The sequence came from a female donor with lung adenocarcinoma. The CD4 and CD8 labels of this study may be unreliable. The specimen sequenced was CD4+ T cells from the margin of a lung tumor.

CDR3 nucleotide sequence: TGTGCCAGCAGTTCCGCGGGGCATGGGGGCCGCGGCACAGAGACCCAGTACTTC. It yields the protein CASSSAGHGGRGTETQYF. The rearrangement joins TRBV6-5 to TRBJ2-5; D is perhaps TRBD1 or TRBD2 (6 bases each). CDR1 and CDR2 from the germline V gene are MNHEY and SVGAGI. CDR3 length: 18 amino acids. V lost 4 bases and J 4 bases, leaving 25 bases between the germline ends.